The 14 T cell receptor beta chains below all came from one sample that was sequenced in a study of beta chain features in type 1 diabetes. Expressed TCRB transcripts were sequenced, since all the RNA that had been isolated was reverse transcribed. Using immunoSEQ multiplex PCR, the repertoire was profiled, and TCRdb retains in-frame clones only, with some absent. The table includes hundreds of thousands of clones, roughly 15% detected once. The sequenced sample was naive CD4+ T cells from blood. The receptors derive from a man between 18 and 29 years old in good health.

The chain carries TRBV4-2 and TRBJ2-7; no firm D call. CDR3 length: 14 residues. Germline CDR1 reads LGHNA; CDR2 reads YNFKEQ. The V end was cut by 5 bases, the J end by 1 base, with 12 bases between. DNA of the CDR3: TGTGCCAGCAGCAGGGAAATAGGTTCCTACGAGCAGTACTTC. Amino acid sequence: CASSREIGSYEQYF.

This sequence joins TRBV2 and TRBJ1-3; 8 bases are shared with TRBD1. Germline V lookup: CDR1 SNHLY, CDR2 FYNNEI. The CDR3 consists of 16 residues. V was pared by 2 bases and J by 4 bases, with 7 bases of the junction left unmatched. For the CDR3, the DNA is TGTGCCAGCAGTGAACAGTGGACAGGGTCCGGAAACACCATATATTTT. Translated, it gives CASSEQWTGSGNTIYF.

This clone was counted a few times. The J gene is TRBJ2-5, the V gene TRBV7-3; 10 nucleotides line up with TRBD2. CDR3 length: 14 amino acids. The trim removed 5 bases at V and 6 bases at J, leaving 6 bases unmatched. Germline V gene sequence: CDR1 SGHTA, CDR2 FQGTGA. CDR3 DNA sequence: TGTGCCAGCAGCCCGAAGCGGGAGGGACAGACCCAGTACTTC. Its protein product is CASSPKREGQTQYF.

Only a few counts were recorded for this clone. J is TRBJ1-2 and V is TRBV7-2; D gene uncertain. The CDR3 extends over 12 amino acids. CDR1 and CDR2 (germline): SGHTA, FQGNSA. V dropped 5 bases and J dropped 3 bases, with 7 bases sitting between them. DNA for the CDR3: TGTGCCAGCAGCGCCGACCACTATGGCTACACCTTC. This gives the protein CASSADHYGYTF.

To note about this clone: This CDR3 is also generated by other DNA sequences in the sample. The CDR3 DNA reads as TGCAGTGCTAGACAGAACACTGAAGCTTTCTTT. Its translation: CSARQNTEAFF. The chain uses TRBV20-1 and TRBJ1-1; D is undetermined. V was clipped by 2 bases and J by 1 base, with 2 bases between them. CDR1 and CDR2 (germline): DFQATT, SNEGSKA (reference sequence). CDR3 size: 11 residues.

This clone appeared a few times. Other DNA sequences within the sample encode an identical CDR3. The chain has TRBV9 and TRBJ2-6; 7 positions agree with TRBD1. After removal of 0 bases from V and 4 bases from J, the junction contained 1 base not matched to a gene. Germline-derived CDR1 and CDR2 are SGDLS and YYNGEE. The CDR3 sequence is 15 residues long. The CDR3 region is CASSVEGAGANVLTF. CDR3 coding DNA: TGTGCCAGCAGCGTAGAGGGGGCCGGGGCCAACGTCCTGACTTTC.

The chain couples TRBV29-1 to TRBJ1-1; TRBD1 might be the D (5 bases). The CDR3 sequence is 14 residues long. Trimming cost V 4 bases and J 4 bases, with 16 bases left between them. Germline assignment: CDR1 SQVTM and CDR2 ANQGSEA. The CDR3 DNA sequence: TGCAGCGTTGTCGGCCAGGGCGGCGTCACTGAAGCTTTCTTT. Its translation is CSVVGQGGVTEAFF.

This clone came up once. The chain employs TRBV5-1 and TRBJ2-5; 8 bases align to TRBD1. CDR1 and CDR2 (germline): SGHRS, YFSETQ. The CDR3 is 14 residues long. The V gene end was trimmed by 5 bases and the J gene end by 7 bases; junction bases not matched to a gene: 10. The CDR3 is CASRRTGSIGTQYF. CDR3 nucleotide sequence: TGCGCCAGCAGACGGACAGGGAGCATTGGGACCCAGTACTTC.

The rearrangement joins TRBV18 to TRBJ2-7; maybe TRBD1 (5 bases). The V gene's germline CDR1 is KGHSH and CDR2 LQKENI. This CDR3 region has 15 residues. The V end was cut by 5 bases, the J end by 1 base, with 15 bases between. This CDR3 reads CASSTEKQDSYEQYF. The CDR3 bases are TGTGCCAGCTCAACGGAGAAACAGGATTCCTACGAGCAGTACTTC.

V is TRBV11-1 and J is TRBJ2-5; tentative D call: TRBD1 (5 bases). From germline, CDR1 is SGHAT and CDR2 FQDESV (reference sequence). Trimming left V 3 bases short and J 3 bases short, with 14 bases between. The CDR3 contains 15 residues. CDR3 in amino acids: CASSFVTAPKETQYF. In nucleotides, the CDR3 is TGTGCCAGCAGCTTTGTGACAGCGCCAAAAGAGACCCAGTACTTC.

The chain links TRBV28 to TRBJ1-5; TRBD1 is a possible D gene (5 bases). The germline V and J ends were trimmed by 6 bases and 7 bases, with 22 bases remaining between them. The CDR3 consists of 16 residues. Germline CDR1 and CDR2: MDHEN and SYDVKM. The CDR3 bases are TGTGCCAGCAGCCCCACGGGACGGGGGGGGAGACAGCCCCAGCATTTT. Protein product: CASSPTGRGGRQPQHF.

This clone was detected a few times. This chain links TRBV28 with TRBJ2-7; TRBD2 might be the D (5 bases). The V and J ends lost 8 bases and 6 bases respectively, with 17 bases between them. Germline CDR1 reads MDHEN; CDR2 reads SYDVKM. This CDR3 contains 13 residues. For the CDR3, the DNA is TGTGCCAGCCAGCGGACTGATCTAGGCGAGCAGTACTTC. Residues: CASQRTDLGEQYF.

This sequence joins TRBV5-1 and TRBJ2-7; 8 nucleotides match TRBD1. CDR1 is SGHRS, CDR2 YFSETQ, per germline. V lost 5 bases to trimming and J lost 0 bases; unmatched junction nucleotides: 4. The CDR3 has 14 residues. In nucleotides, the CDR3 is TGCGCCAGCAGGGCCGGGACAGGCTCCTACGAGCAGTACTTC. This gives the protein CASRAGTGSYEQYF.

This clone has a handful of counts. The chain recombines TRBV5-1 with TRBJ1-2, with D unresolved. The CDR3 runs 14 residues. V lost 5 bases to trimming and J lost 5 bases, with 16 bases between them. CDR1 is SGHRS and CDR2 is YFSETQ in the germline V gene. The CDR3 is CASRTQATTYGYTF. The CDR3 DNA reads TGCGCCAGCAGAACGCAGGCGACTACATATGGCTACACCTTC.